What follows are 5 T cell receptor beta chains derived from one specimen sequenced in a study of blood T cells in healthy people across ages. Combining a sample-barcoded 5' primer with a J-beta primer mix, a second PCR ran for 7 to 11 cycles. TCRdb recomputed calls from the 5' RACE reads with MiXCR, one row per CDR3 protein. The sample lists about 940,000 distinct CDR3 sequences; around 49% were seen once. The sample was blood. These receptors were collected from a man in his thirties or forties in good health.

This clonotype has just a few counts. The V call is TRBV28, the J call TRBJ1-2; D gene ambiguous. This CDR3 comprises 11 residues. Germline loops: CDR1 MDHEN, CDR2 SYDVKM. V gave up 4 bases and J gave up 3 bases, with 3 bases separating them. The CDR3 coding sequence is TGTGCCAGCAGTTGGTACTATGGCTACACCTTC. It encodes CASSWYYGYTF.

The rearrangement uses TRBV3-1 and TRBJ1-6; D is ambiguous. The germline V and J ends were trimmed by 7 bases and 10 bases, with 11 bases remaining between them. CDR1 is LGHDT, CDR2 YNNKEL, per germline (reference sequence). The CDR3 consists of 12 residues. The CDR3 spells CASKGDHSPLHF. The DNA of the CDR3 is TGTGCCAGCAAAGGAGACCACTCACCCCTCCACTTT.

The J gene is TRBJ1-4, the V gene TRBV4-2; 10 bases match TRBD1. The CDR3 covers 19 residues. CDR1 is LGHNA, CDR2 YNFKEQ, per germline. The V and J ends lost 1 base and 0 bases, in that order; junction bases with no gene match: 8. CDR3: CASSQARQGARATNEKLFF. The DNA for the CDR3 is TGTGCCAGCAGCCAAGCTAGACAGGGGGCAAGAGCAACTAATGAAAAACTGTTTTTT.

CDR3 coding DNA: TGCGCCAGCAGCTGGGGGACTAGCGGACCAACGGATACGCAGTATTTT. This gives the protein CASSWGTSGPTDTQYF. This rearrangement joins TRBV5-1 to TRBJ2-3; TRBD2 aligns across 11 bases. Germline V lookup: CDR1 SGHRS, CDR2 YFSETQ. This CDR3 contains 16 residues. Trimming at V came to 3 bases and at J to 6 bases, leaving 9 bases not matched to a gene. The variable domain in full, with the rest retrieved from reference TRBV5-1 and TRBJ2-3, is KAGVTQTPRYLIKTRGQQVTLSCSPISGHRSVSWYQQTPGQGLQFLFEYFSETQRNKGNFPGRFSGRQFSNSRSEMNVSTLELGDSALYLCASSWGTSGPTDTQYFGPGTRLTVL.

V is TRBV4-2 and J is TRBJ2-1, with unresolved D. Trimming stripped 2 bases from V and 12 bases from J, with 8 bases between. Germline lookup yields CDR1 LGHNA and CDR2 YNFKEQ. The CDR3 runs 11 residues. CDR3 sequence: CASSQTNRQFF. CDR3 in DNA: TGTGCCAGCAGCCAAACAAACAGGCAGTTCTTC.